This section outlines one T cell receptor beta chain sequence together with its context. The antigen is unknown. Since a much larger clone is just one base distant, this may be a read error. The CDR3 consists of 16 residues. The data belong to a study of CD8 T cells in ankylosing spondylitis. Points from the study as a whole: A TCR beta motif made of fewer than ten highly homologous variants seemed typical of ankylosing spondylitis blood. It was reported that disease-linked clones were significantly enriched in matched ankylosing spondylitis synovial fluid. Several of the motif variants were reported before in synovial fluid and blood from reactive arthritis. Peripheral blood samples showed relatively rare disease-linked clones, and these clones were CD8+.

The TCR beta libraries were generated through quantitative 5'-RACE incorporating molecular barcodes. MiXCR was run by TCRdb on the 5' RACE reads, yielding one entry per CDR3 protein. The sample lists about 540,000 distinct CDR3 sequences; roughly 13% were seen once. What was sequenced was blood, either unsorted or a sorted T cell fraction (not recorded which). The sequence derives from a male donor with ankylosing spondylitis. The chain links TRBV12-3 or TRBV12-4 to TRBJ2-3, with D possibly being TRBD1 (5 bases). The CDR3 DNA reads TGTGCCTGCAGCCCTAGGGGCGCGACTAGCACAGATACGCAGTATTTT. Translation gives CACSPRGATSTDTQYF.